These 11 T cell receptor beta chains were sequenced from one sample in a study of blood T cell repertoires in COVID-19. Measured with immunoSEQ multiplex PCR; TCRdb has only the in-frame clones, and not every one. The data hold roughly 280,000 clones, with around 87% observed a single time. Input material: peripheral blood. The source is a woman aged 45-60 years who had recovered from COVID-19.

The rearrangement links TRBV6-5 to TRBJ2-7; TRBD2 aligns across 13 bases. Germline trimming cut 8 bases from V and 2 bases from J; bases unmatched to any gene: 6. The CDR3 is made up of 15 amino acids. Germline CDR1 and CDR2: MNHEY and SVGAGI. The CDR3 protein is CASSNGLAGAYEQYF. In DNA, the CDR3 is TGTGCCAGCTCGAATGGACTAGCGGGAGCCTACGAGCAGTACTTC.

The rearrangement links TRBV5-4 to TRBJ2-2, with 8 bases lining up with TRBD2. The length of the CDR3 is 16 residues. Per germline, CDR1 SGHNT and CDR2 YYREEE (reference sequence). V lost 4 bases, J lost 7 bases, and 12 bases stayed unmatched. In DNA, the CDR3 is TGTGCCAGCAGCACTACTAGCGGACTAATGGGCGGGGAGCTGTTTTTT. It is translated as CASSTTSGLMGGELFF.

This sequence joins TRBV12-3 or TRBV12-4 and TRBJ1-2; D unclear. V was trimmed by 5 bases and J by 7 bases, leaving 11 bases between them. The CDR3 runs 12 residues. This CDR3 reads CASSLEGTGYTF. CDR3 in DNA: TGTGCCAGCAGTCTCGAGGGTACTGGCTACACCTTC.

This chain joins TRBV6-5 and TRBJ1-1, with 7 nucleotides matching TRBD1. J gave up 2 bases and V 6 bases, and 6 bases lay outside the gene matches. In germline, CDR1 is MNHEY, CDR2 SVGAGI. The CDR3 runs to 14 residues. The CDR3 spells CASRLGQRNTEAFF. DNA for the CDR3: TGTGCCAGCAGGCTGGGACAGAGAAACACTGAAGCTTTCTTT.

This chain connects TRBV7-2 to TRBJ2-1; 9 bases align to TRBD1. V gave up 5 bases and J gave up 10 bases; unmatched junction bases: 12. The CDR3 is 15 residues long. The germline gives CDR1 SGHTA, CDR2 FQGNSA. The CDR3 nucleotides are TGTGCCAGCAGCCCCCGGACAGGGGCACGTTCGGAGCAGTTCTTC. Residues: CASSPRTGARSEQFF.

This sequence joins TRBV6-5 and TRBJ1-1; 8 nucleotides agree with TRBD1. The CDR3 runs 13 residues. The germline V gene encodes CDR1 MNHEY and CDR2 SVGAGI. V dropped 6 bases and J dropped 7; count of bases not matched to a gene: 7. The CDR3: CASSRGTGYEAFF. CDR3 sequence (DNA): TGTGCCAGCAGCCGCGGGACAGGCTATGAAGCTTTCTTT.

The chain recombines TRBV7-9 with TRBJ1-2, with D unclear. V was cut by 5 bases and J by 3 bases, with 22 bases left in between. The germline gives CDR1 SEHNR, CDR2 FQNEAQ (reference sequence). The CDR3 covers 17 residues. The CDR3 spells CASSPREGNDLDYGYTF. Written as DNA, the CDR3 is TGTGCCAGCAGCCCCCGGGAAGGGAACGACCTGGACTATGGCTACACCTTC.

This clone was picked up one time. The chain combines TRBV10-3 with TRBJ2-7, with 7 positions matching TRBD2. The germline gives CDR1 ENHRY, CDR2 SYGVKD. This CDR3 contains 12 residues. With V trimmed by 4 bases and J by 4 bases, 1 base remained unmatched. Here the CDR3 reads CAISGLAYEQYF. In DNA form, the CDR3 reads TGTGCCATCAGTGGACTAGCTTACGAGCAGTACTTC.

V is TRBV11-1 and J is TRBJ2-1; TRBD2 matches 8 bases. The CDR3 is 15 residues long. CDR1 is SGHAT and CDR2 is FQDESV in the germline V gene (reference sequence). The V gene end was trimmed by 4 bases and the J gene end by 8 bases; junction bases not matched to a gene: 10. The CDR3 loop reads CASSSPGGPSHEQFF. As DNA, the CDR3 is TGTGCCAGCAGCTCCCCGGGAGGGCCTTCCCATGAGCAGTTCTTC.

This chain uses TRBV29-1 with TRBJ2-4, with TRBD2 identical over 11 bases. J gave up 12 bases and V 4 bases, and 11 bases lay outside the gene matches. CDR1 is SQVTM, CDR2 ANQGSEA, per germline. The CDR3 is 14 residues long. CDR3: CSVVLRLAGFTQYF. The CDR3 region has the DNA TGCAGCGTTGTTTTACGACTAGCGGGGTTCACTCAGTACTTC.

This clone was detected once. This chain connects TRBV18 to TRBJ1-3; D may be TRBD1 (5 bases). The CDR3 length is 16 residues. Germline V gene data show CDR1 as KGHSH and CDR2 as LQKENI. V shed 5 bases and J shed 0 bases, with 14 bases lying between them. The CDR3 spells CASSAGLPSSGNTIYF. CDR3 nucleotides: TGTGCCAGCTCAGCGGGACTTCCGAGCTCTGGAAACACCATATATTTT.